This is a list of T cell receptor beta chains from one sample in a study of human T cells and chemical hapten exposure. TCRdb re-derived calls from the RACE reads in MiXCR, one entry per CDR3 protein. This sample carries some 45,000 distinct CDR3 sequences, about an eighth of them seen once, and the ten largest clones take about 6%. Material: whole blood, obtained in connection with sensitization to the hapten diphenylcyclopropenone (DPC). Receptor source: a woman aged 25-40 years with alopecia areata. Some clones in this sample may be carry-over from other donors' samples. The CDR3 runs from the conserved cysteine through the conserved F or W. D genes are given only for firm matches. Clone size is stated in some rows and not others, as once, few, many or a class when expanded.

j_call clone_size d_call v_call cdr3_aa cdr3_nt
TRBJ1-2 many TRBD1 TRBV6-1 CASSALTGAENYGYTF TGTGCCAGCAGTGCCCTAACAGGGGCCGAGAACTATGGCTACACCTTC
TRBJ2-3 many TRBD2 TRBV9 CASSFGLAGVYTDTQYF TGTGCCAGCAGCTTCGGACTAGCGGGAGTTTATACAGATACGCAGTATTTT
TRBJ1-2 few . TRBV6-2/TRBV6-3 CASSSQQGSLDGYTF TGTGCCAGCAGTTCTCAACAGGGAAGTCTGGATGGCTACACCTTC
TRBJ2-7 . . TRBV19 CASSLAGPSEQYF TGTGCCAGTAGTTTGGCAGGGCCCTCCGAGCAGTACTTC
TRBJ2-1 few . TRBV15 CATSRLRASDEQFF TGTGCCACCAGCAGACTGCGCGCTAGCGATGAGCAGTTCTTC
TRBJ1-6 few TRBD1 TRBV27 CASSSTGGAKYSPLHF TGTGCCAGCAGTTCAACAGGGGGCGCGAAGTATTCACCCCTCCACTTT
TRBJ2-1 . TRBD2 TRBV15 CATSRAPGTSGGGQFF TGTGCCACCAGCAGAGCCCCCGGGACTAGCGGGGGGGGGCAGTTCTTC
TRBJ1-4 many . TRBV2 CASSFQGPNEKLFF TGTGCCAGCAGTTTTCAGGGCCCTAATGAAAAACTGTTTTTT
TRBJ2-1 many . TRBV6-5 CASSYRQQYNEQFF TGTGCCAGCAGTTACCGGCAGCAATACAATGAGCAGTTCTTC
TRBJ2-2 many . TRBV6-1 CASSFFGELFF TGTGCCAGCAGTTTTTTCGGGGAGCTGTTTTTT
TRBJ2-7 many . TRBV20-1 CSARYDEQYF TGCAGTGCTAGATACGACGAGCAGTACTTC
TRBJ1-1 . . TRBV19 CASSSNGAVNTEAFF TGTGCCAGTAGCTCGAACGGGGCCGTTAACACTGAAGCTTTCTTT
TRBJ1-2 many . TRBV29-1 CSVSPWGQNYGYTF TGCAGCGTTTCCCCTTGGGGTCAGAACTATGGCTACACCTTC
TRBJ1-1 many . TRBV29-1 CSDTNTEAFF TGCAGCGATACGAACACTGAAGCTTTCTTT
TRBJ2-3 . . TRBV12-3/TRBV12-4 CASSFFRGVADTQYF TGTGCCAGCAGTTTTTTCAGGGGGGTCGCAGATACGCAGTATTTT
TRBJ2-7 few TRBD2 TRBV7-2 CASSSRGLAGGYEQYF TGTGCCAGCAGCTCCCGGGGACTAGCGGGAGGCTACGAGCAGTACTTC
TRBJ2-1 . TRBD2 TRBV19 CATGTSGSNEQFF TGTGCCACCGGGACTAGCGGGAGCAATGAGCAGTTCTTC
TRBJ2-5 . TRBD2 TRBV20-1 CSARPLVAGVEETQYF TGCAGTGCTAGACCCTTAGTAGCGGGAGTAGAAGAGACCCAGTACTTC
TRBJ1-5 many . TRBV28 CASGVRVFTNQPQHF TGTGCCAGCGGGGTCCGGGTCTTTACCAATCAGCCCCAGCATTTT
TRBJ1-1 . TRBD1 TRBV19 CASIPIGQVTEAFF TGTGCCAGTATCCCCATCGGACAGGTAACTGAAGCTTTCTTT
TRBJ2-7 . . TRBV28 CASSHPPGPQYF TGTGCCAGCAGCCATCCTCCGGGACCGCAGTACTTC
TRBJ2-1 few TRBD2 TRBV4-2 CASSLSGRADEQFF TGTGCCAGCAGCCTTAGCGGGAGGGCCGATGAGCAGTTCTTC
TRBJ1-4 few . TRBV30 CASGGFNEKLFF TGTGCCTCCGGGGGATTTAATGAAAAACTGTTTTTT
TRBJ2-5 few TRBD2 TRBV12-3/TRBV12-4 CASTLRLAGEETQYF TGTGCCAGCACTCTAAGGTTAGCGGGAGAGGAGACCCAGTACTTC
TRBJ2-1 few . TRBV9 CASSVEAGRLSF TGTGCCAGCAGCGTCGAAGCGGGTCGGTTGAGTTTC
TRBJ2-7 many . TRBV4-2 CASSHAGGPPYEQYF TGTGCCAGCAGCCATGCCGGAGGGCCCCCTTACGAGCAGTACTTC
TRBJ2-1 many TRBD2 TRBV11-2 CASSPFPLAGGGGYNEQFF TGTGCCAGCAGCCCTTTTCCCCTCGCGGGAGGAGGCGGCTACAATGAGCAGTTCTTC
TRBJ1-5 . . TRBV7-2 CASSLGGWQPQHF TGTGCCAGCAGCTTAGGGGGGTGGCAGCCCCAGCATTTT
TRBJ1-2 many . TRBV25-1 CASSEIGGYTF TGTGCCAGCAGTGAAATAGGTGGCTACACCTTC
TRBJ2-5 . . TRBV6-2/TRBV6-3 CASSYSRGGKTQYF TGTGCCAGCAGTTACTCCCGCGGGGGCAAGACCCAGTACTTC
TRBJ1-5 many TRBD1 TRBV9 CASSAGTGINQPQHF TGTGCCAGCAGTGCCGGGACAGGTATTAATCAGCCCCAGCATTTT
TRBJ2-3 many . TRBV5-4 CASSLNFGTSDTQYF TGTGCCAGCAGCTTGAATTTTGGAACCTCAGATACGCAGTATTTT
TRBJ2-1 . . TRBV20-1 CSAKLDFAEQFF TGCAGTGCTAAATTGGACTTTGCGGAGCAGTTCTTC
TRBJ2-5 few TRBD2 TRBV6-2/TRBV6-3 CASSSGRAILATQYF TGTGCCAGTAGTAGCGGGAGGGCCATCTTAGCGACCCAGTACTTC
TRBJ2-1 few TRBD2 TRBV6-2/TRBV6-3 CASSQKREEQFF TGTGCCAGCAGTCAGAAGCGGGAAGAGCAGTTCTTC